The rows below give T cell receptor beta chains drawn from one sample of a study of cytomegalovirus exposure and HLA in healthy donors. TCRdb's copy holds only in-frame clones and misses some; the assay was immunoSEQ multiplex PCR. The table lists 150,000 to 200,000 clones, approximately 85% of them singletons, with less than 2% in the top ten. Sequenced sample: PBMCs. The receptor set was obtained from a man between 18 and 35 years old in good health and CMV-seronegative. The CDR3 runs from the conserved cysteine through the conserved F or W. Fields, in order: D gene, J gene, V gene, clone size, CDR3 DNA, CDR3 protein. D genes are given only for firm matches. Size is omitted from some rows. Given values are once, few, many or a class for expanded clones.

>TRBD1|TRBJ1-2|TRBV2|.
TGTGCCAGCAGGGGGGACAGTGGGTTTGGAGGCTACACCTTC
CASRGDSGFGGYTF
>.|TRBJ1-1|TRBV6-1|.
TGTGCCAGCAGTGAGGATAGTATCACAGGGTGGGGAGCTTTCTTT
CASSEDSITGWGAFF
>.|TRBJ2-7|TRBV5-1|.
TGCGCCAGCAGCTTTACTAGCTCCTACGAGCAGTACTTC
CASSFTSSYEQYF
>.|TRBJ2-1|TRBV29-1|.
TGCAGCGTCAGGGCGGACTACAATGAGCAGTTCTTC
CSVRADYNEQFF
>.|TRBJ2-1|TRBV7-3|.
TGTGCCAGCAGCGACGGGATCGTTGGTTTCAATGAGCAGTTCTTC
CASSDGIVGFNEQFF
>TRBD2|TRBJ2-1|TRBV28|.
TGTGCCAGCAAAAGCGGGAGTACCTACAATGAGCAGTTCTTC
CASKSGSTYNEQFF
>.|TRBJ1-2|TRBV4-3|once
TGCGCCAGCAGCCAAGATACCCCCAGGGGCGGCTATGGCTACACCTTC
CASSQDTPRGGYGYTF
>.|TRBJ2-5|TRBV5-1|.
TGCGCCAGCAGCTTGGGGTGGGGCGTAGAGACCCAGTACTTC
CASSLGWGVETQYF
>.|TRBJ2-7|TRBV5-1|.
TGCGCCAGCAGTTCTGGACCTGGGGAGTCCTACGAGCAGTACTTC
CASSSGPGESYEQYF
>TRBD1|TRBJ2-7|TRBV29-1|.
TGCAGCGTTCGAAGGGCGACAGGGGACCCCTACGAGCAGTACTTC
CSVRRATGDPYEQYF
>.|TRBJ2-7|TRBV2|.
TGTGCCCATAGGGGGGGCGGACTCAGCTCCTACGAGCAGTACTTC
CAHRGGGLSSYEQYF
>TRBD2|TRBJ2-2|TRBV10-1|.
TGCGCCAGCAGTGAGTTGGGTCAAGCGGGAGGAGGACGGTCCGGGGAGCTGTTTTTT
CASSELGQAGGGRSGELFF
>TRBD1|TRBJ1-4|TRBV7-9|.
TGTGCCAGCAAAGAGCAGGGGGTTAGGAATGAAAAACTGTTTTTT
CASKEQGVRNEKLFF
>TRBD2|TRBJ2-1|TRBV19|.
TGTGCCAGTAGTAGAGGCGGGGGTAGCGGGAGTCATAAGTTCTTC
CASSRGGGSGSHKFF
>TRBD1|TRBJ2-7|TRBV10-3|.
TGTGCCATCAGTAACCGGGACAGGGGTTCCTACGAGCAGTACTTC
CAISNRDRGSYEQYF
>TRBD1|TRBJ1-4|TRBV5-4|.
TGTGCCAGCAGCTTCCGACAGGGGGTAAATGAAAAACTGTTTTTT
CASSFRQGVNEKLFF
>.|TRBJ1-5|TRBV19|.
TGTGCCAGTAGTAGACAGGTGGGGAATCAGCCCCAGCATTTT
CASSRQVGNQPQHF
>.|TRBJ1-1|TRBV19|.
TGTGCCAGTAGTATTGACAGCATTATGAACACTGAAGCTTTCTTT
CASSIDSIMNTEAFF
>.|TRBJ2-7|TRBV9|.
TGTGCCAGCAGCGTATCTGGCGGGCGTTACGAGCAGTACTTC
CASSVSGGRYEQYF
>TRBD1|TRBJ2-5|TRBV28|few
TGTGCCAGCAGTTCCTTATTGACAGGGAACCAGGAGACCCAGTACTTC
CASSSLLTGNQETQYF